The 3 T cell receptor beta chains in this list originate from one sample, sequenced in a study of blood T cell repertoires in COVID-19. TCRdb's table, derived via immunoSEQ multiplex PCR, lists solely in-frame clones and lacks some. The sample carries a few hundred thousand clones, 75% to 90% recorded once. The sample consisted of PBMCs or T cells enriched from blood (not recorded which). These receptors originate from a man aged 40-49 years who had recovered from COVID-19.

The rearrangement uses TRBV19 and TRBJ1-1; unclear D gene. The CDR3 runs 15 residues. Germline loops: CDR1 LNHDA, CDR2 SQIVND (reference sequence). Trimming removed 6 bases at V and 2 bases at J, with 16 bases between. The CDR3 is CASRYAGSINTEAFF. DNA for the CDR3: TGTGCCAGTAGGTACGCAGGTAGTATCAACACTGAAGCTTTCTTT. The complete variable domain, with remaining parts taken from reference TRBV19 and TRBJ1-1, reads DGGITQSPKYLFRKEGQNVTLSCEQNLNHDAMYWYRQDPGQGLRLIYYSQIVNDFQKGDIAEGYSVSREKKESFPLTVTSAQKNPTAFYLCASRYAGSINTEAFFGQGTRLTVV.

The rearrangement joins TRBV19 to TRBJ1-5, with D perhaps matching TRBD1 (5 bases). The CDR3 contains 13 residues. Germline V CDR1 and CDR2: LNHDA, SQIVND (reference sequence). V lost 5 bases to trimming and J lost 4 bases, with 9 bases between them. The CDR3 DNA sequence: TGTGCCAGTAGTCCGACAGTAAATCAGCCCCAGCATTTT. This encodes CASSPTVNQPQHF. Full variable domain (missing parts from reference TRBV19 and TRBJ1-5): DGGITQSPKYLFRKEGQNVTLSCEQNLNHDAMYWYRQDPGQGLRLIYYSQIVNDFQKGDIAEGYSVSREKKESFPLTVTSAQKNPTAFYLCASSPTVNQPQHFGDGTRLSIL.

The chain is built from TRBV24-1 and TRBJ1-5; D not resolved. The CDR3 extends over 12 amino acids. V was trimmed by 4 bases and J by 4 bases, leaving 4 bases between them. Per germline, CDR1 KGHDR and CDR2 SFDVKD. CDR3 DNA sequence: TGTGCCACCAGTGACTCTAATCAGCCCCAGCATTTT. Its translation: CATSDSNQPQHF.